Below are 11 T cell receptor beta chains sequenced from a single sample in a study of cytomegalovirus exposure and HLA in healthy donors (dated by TCRdb to between 2016 and 2019). Libraries were constructed by the immunoSEQ multiplex PCR assay. For the multiplex PCR, a mixture combining 60 forward primers for TCR Vbeta segments and 13 reverse primers for TCR Jbeta segments was used. TCRdb carries this immuneACCESS record with in-frame sequences only. Its versions omit some clonotypes, under half of them owing to an unresolved V gene in the studies checked, with the rest unexplained. This sample has about 89,000 clones in its table, and roughly 63% of those were observed once. Roughly 6% of the sample belongs to the ten largest clones. Sequenced material: PBMCs. The receptors were sampled from a young woman in good health and CMV-seronegative.

The chain joins TRBV4-2 to TRBJ2-5; 9 bases align to TRBD2. J lost 4 bases, V lost 1 base, and 4 bases had no gene match. In germline, CDR1 is LGHNA, CDR2 YNFKEQ. The CDR3 extends over 15 amino acids. The CDR3 sequence: CASSQGERGVETQYF. CDR3 nucleotides: TGTGCCAGCAGCCAAGGTGAGCGGGGGGTAGAGACCCAGTACTTC.

The chain couples TRBV29-1 to TRBJ1-2, with a weak D call TRBD1 (6 bases). Germline V gene lookup returns CDR1 SQVTM and CDR2 ANQGSEA. CDR3 size: 12 residues. V dropped 4 bases and J dropped 4 bases, with 10 bases sitting between them. CDR3 nucleotide sequence: TGCAGCGTTGTGGACAGCCTCTATGGCTACACCTTC. It encodes CSVVDSLYGYTF.

The rearrangement links TRBV15 to TRBJ2-3; weak D call: TRBD1 (5 bases). The ends were cut back, 1 base at V and 2 bases at J, with 13 bases in the middle. The CDR3 has 16 amino acids. Germline CDR1 LNHNV, CDR2 YYDKDF (reference sequence). This CDR3 reads CATSRGNNGATDTQYF. The CDR3 region has the DNA TGTGCCACCAGCAGAGGTAATAATGGGGCCACAGATACGCAGTATTTT.

The rearrangement uses TRBV5-1 and TRBJ2-2; TRBD2 agrees at 10 bases. CDR1 and CDR2 (germline): SGHRS, YFSETQ. There are 17 residues in the CDR3. Trimming at V came to 4 bases and at J to 1 base, leaving 7 bases not matched to a gene. This CDR3 is CASSVTRTSGNTGELFF. The CDR3 DNA reads as TGCGCCAGCAGCGTTACCCGGACTAGCGGGAACACCGGGGAGCTGTTTTTT.

The CDR3 protein is CASSLEMSYEQYF. The DNA for the CDR3 is TGTGCCAGCAGCTTAGAGATGAGTTACGAGCAGTACTTC. The chain couples TRBV7-6 to TRBJ2-7; D not resolved. Germline CDR1 and CDR2: SGHVS and FNYEAQ. This CDR3 contains 13 residues. V lost 1 base and J 4 bases, leaving 8 bases between the germline ends.

This clone was observed a handful of times. The chain uses TRBV6-5 and TRBJ2-2; D is possibly TRBD1 (6 bases). The V gene's germline CDR1 is MNHEY and CDR2 SVGAGI. The CDR3 spans 14 residues. V lost 6 bases to trimming and J lost 1 base, with 9 bases between them. The CDR3 nucleotides are TGTGCCAGCAGGAGCAGGGGGAACACCGGGGAGCTGTTTTTT. As protein: CASRSRGNTGELFF.

The chain employs TRBV19 and TRBJ1-1; no reliable D call. The CDR3 totals 14 residues. The V end lost 3 bases, the J end lost 0 bases, and 8 bases lay between the germline ends. Germline V gives CDR1 LNHDA, CDR2 SQIVND (reference sequence). The CDR3 DNA reads TGTGCCAGTAGTATCAGGCCTTTGAACACTGAAGCTTTCTTT. This codes for CASSIRPLNTEAFF.

The chain couples TRBV30 to TRBJ2-7, with 8 nucleotides matching TRBD2. The CDR3 sequence is 18 residues long. V was clipped by 3 bases and J by 3 bases; unmatched bases: 19. The V gene's germline CDR1 is GTSNPN and CDR2 SVGIG (reference sequence). CDR3 loop: CAWRRLSGSGSIGYEQYF. The CDR3 DNA reads as TGTGCCTGGAGGAGGCTGAGTGGAAGCGGGAGTATAGGCTACGAGCAGTACTTC.

This clone appeared a few times. The chain joins TRBV7-2 to TRBJ2-5; 12 nucleotides line up with TRBD2. This CDR3 contains 15 residues. V trimming: 2 bases; J trimming: 5 bases; junction bases outside the gene matches: 3. Looked up from germline, CDR1 is SGHTA and CDR2 is FQGNSA. The CDR3 sequence: CASSLLAGGWETQYF. The CDR3 DNA follows: TGTGCCAGCAGCTTACTAGCGGGGGGGTGGGAGACCCAGTACTTC.

The genes are TRBV7-2 and TRBJ2-2; no clear D gene. Germline lookup yields CDR1 SGHTA and CDR2 FQGNSA. Trimming cost V 5 bases and J 6 bases, with 10 bases left between them. The CDR3 is 13 residues long. The CDR3 region is CASSLSTPGELFF. CDR3 nucleotides: TGTGCCAGCAGCCTAAGCACCCCCGGGGAGCTGTTTTTT.

The CDR3 nucleotides read TGCAGCGTTGTTTTTTCGGGTCCAGAGCAGTACTTC. It translates to CSVVFSGPEQYF. This chain joins TRBV29-1 and TRBJ2-7; D call uncertain. CDR3 length equals 12 residues. Trimming took 4 bases from V and 7 from J, leaving 14 bases between them. Germline V gene lookup returns CDR1 SQVTM and CDR2 ANQGSEA.